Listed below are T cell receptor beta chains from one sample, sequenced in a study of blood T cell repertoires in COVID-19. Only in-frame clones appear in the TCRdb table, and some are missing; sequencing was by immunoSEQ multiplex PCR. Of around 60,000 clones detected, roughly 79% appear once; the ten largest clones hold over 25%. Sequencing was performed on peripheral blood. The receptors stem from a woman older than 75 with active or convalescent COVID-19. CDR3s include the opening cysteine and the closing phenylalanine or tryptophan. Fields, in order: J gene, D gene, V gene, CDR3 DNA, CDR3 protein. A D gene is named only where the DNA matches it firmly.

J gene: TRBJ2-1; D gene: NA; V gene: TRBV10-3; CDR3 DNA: TGTGCCATAGTTAGGGACAAGGCCTCCTACAATGAGCAGTTCTTC; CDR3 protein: CAIVRDKASYNEQFF
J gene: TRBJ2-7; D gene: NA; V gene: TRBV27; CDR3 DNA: TGTGCCAGCAGATCCCGGGGAGTCCCCTACGAGCAGTACTTC; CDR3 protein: CASRSRGVPYEQYF
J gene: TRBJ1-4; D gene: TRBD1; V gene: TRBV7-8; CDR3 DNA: TGTGCCAGCAGCGCTGCACAGGGGTCGTTTGAAAAACTGTTTTTT; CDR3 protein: CASSAAQGSFEKLFF
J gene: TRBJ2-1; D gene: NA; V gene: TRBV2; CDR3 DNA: TGTGCCAGCGGGTTAGGAGGGTCGGGGAGCTCCTACAATGAGCAGTTCTTC; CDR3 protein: CASGLGGSGSSYNEQFF
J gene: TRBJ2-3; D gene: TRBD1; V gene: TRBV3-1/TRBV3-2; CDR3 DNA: TGTGCCAGCAGCCAAGATGGACAGGCCGTGAATACGCAGTATTTT; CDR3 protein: CASSQDGQAVNTQYF
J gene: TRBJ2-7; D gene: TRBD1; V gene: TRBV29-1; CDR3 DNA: TGCAGCGTCCTGAACAGGGGTCAGAACGAGCAGTACTTC; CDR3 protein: CSVLNRGQNEQYF
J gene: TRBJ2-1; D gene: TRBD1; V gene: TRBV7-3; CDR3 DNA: TGTGCCAGCAGCTTATATCCGGCAGGGGGCACCTACAATGAGCAGTTCTTC; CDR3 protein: CASSLYPAGGTYNEQFF
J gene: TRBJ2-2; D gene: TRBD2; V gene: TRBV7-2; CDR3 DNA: TGTGCCAGCAGCGTTAGCGGGGGGCTCAACACCGGGGAGCTGTTTTTT; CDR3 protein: CASSVSGGLNTGELFF
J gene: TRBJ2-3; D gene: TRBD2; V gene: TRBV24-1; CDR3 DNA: TGTGCCACCGGGGAACGCGGTGCGGGGGGGCCTAAAGATACGCAGTATTTT; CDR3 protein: CATGERGAGGPKDTQYF
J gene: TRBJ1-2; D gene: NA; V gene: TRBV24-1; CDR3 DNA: TGTGCCACCAGTGGGGCGGACAGAACTAACTATGGCTACACCTTC; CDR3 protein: CATSGADRTNYGYTF